This paragraph reports one T cell receptor beta chain. The data were taken from a study of PD-L1 blockade in urothelial cancer. This CDR3 is built from 11 residues. CDR1 SGHTA and CDR2 FQGNSA come from the germline V gene. Trimming shortened V by 5 bases and J by 10 bases, and 11 bases separated the two germline ends. TCRdb's copy holds only in-frame clones and misses some; the assay was immunoSEQ multiplex PCR. The sample lists 85,000 to 100,000 clones, 85% to 95% occurring once. Sample: PBMCs, taken around atezolizumab (anti-PD-L1) treatment. The TCR comes from a man between 60 and 75 years old with urothelial cancer. The chain has TRBV7-2 and TRBJ1-1; no clear D. CDR3 amino acids: CASSRNAGAFF. The DNA of the CDR3 is TGTGCCAGCAGCCGGAATGCGGGAGCTTTCTTT.